This T cell receptor beta chain stems from a study of spatial heterogeneity in lung cancer. The overall study: The donor population consisted of about 75 patients with untreated, early-stage non-small cell lung cancer. Among detected sequences, beta-chain ones consistently exceeded alpha-chain ones in number.

Findings and limits, study-wide: Ubiquitous expanded tumor TCRs were observed in blood more at resection than follow-up.

This clonotype was observed at least ten times. The antigen is not known. Time point here: blood at routine non-recurrence follow-up after resection. Researchers sequenced whole RNA taken from tumor, nontumor lung or frozen PBMC without sorting. V lost 1 base and J 1 base, leaving 13 bases between the germline ends. The CDR3 consists of 15 residues. CDR1 is DFQATT and CDR2 is SNEGSKA in the germline V gene (reference sequence). MiXCR, applied by TCRdb to the 5' RACE reads, yields one record per CDR3 protein. The repertoire includes 49,000 or so distinct CDR3 sequences, 10% to 15% of them detected once, and roughly 32% sits in the top ten.

The rearrangement uses TRBV20-1 and TRBJ2-5; the D is unclear. The sequence was collected from a male donor with early-stage non-small cell lung cancer. The sequencing here drew on PBMCs, taken at follow-up. CDR3 bases: TGCAGTGCTAGAGGCCCCTTTTTACGCCAAGAGACCCAGTACTTC. Translation gives CSARGPFLRQETQYF.